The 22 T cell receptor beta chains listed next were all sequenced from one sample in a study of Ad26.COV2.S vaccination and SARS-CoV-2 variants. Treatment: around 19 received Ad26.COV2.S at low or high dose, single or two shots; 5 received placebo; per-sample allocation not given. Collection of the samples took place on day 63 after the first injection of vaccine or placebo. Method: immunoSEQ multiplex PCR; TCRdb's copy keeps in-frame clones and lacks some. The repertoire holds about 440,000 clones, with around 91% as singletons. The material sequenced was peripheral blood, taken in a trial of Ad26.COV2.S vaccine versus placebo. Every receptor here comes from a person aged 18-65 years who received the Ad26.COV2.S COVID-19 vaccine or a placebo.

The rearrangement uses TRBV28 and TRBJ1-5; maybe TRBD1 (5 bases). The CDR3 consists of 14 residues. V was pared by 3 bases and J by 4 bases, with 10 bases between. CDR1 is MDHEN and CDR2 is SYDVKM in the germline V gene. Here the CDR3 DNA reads TGTGCCAGCAGTTTTTGGGAGGGGAATCAGCCCCAGCATTTT. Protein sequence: CASSFWEGNQPQHF. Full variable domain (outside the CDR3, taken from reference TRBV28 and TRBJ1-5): DVKVTQSSRYLVKRTGEKVFLECVQDMDHENMFWYRQDPGLGLRLIYFSYDVKMKEKGDIPEGYSVSREKKERFSLILESASTNQTSMYLCASSFWEGNQPQHFGDGTRLSIL.

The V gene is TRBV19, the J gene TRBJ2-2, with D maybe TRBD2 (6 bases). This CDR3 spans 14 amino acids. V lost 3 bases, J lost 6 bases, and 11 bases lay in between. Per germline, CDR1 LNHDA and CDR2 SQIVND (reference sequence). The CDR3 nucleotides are TGTGCCAGTAGTATCACTAGCAGGGCCGGGGAGCTGTTTTTT. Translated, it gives CASSITSRAGELFF.

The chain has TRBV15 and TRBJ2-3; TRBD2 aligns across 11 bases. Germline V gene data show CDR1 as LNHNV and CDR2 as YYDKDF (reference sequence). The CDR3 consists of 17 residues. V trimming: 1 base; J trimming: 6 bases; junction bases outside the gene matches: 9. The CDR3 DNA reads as TGTGCCACCAGCAGAGCACTAGCGGGAGATGATGGGGATACGCAGTATTTT. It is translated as CATSRALAGDDGDTQYF.

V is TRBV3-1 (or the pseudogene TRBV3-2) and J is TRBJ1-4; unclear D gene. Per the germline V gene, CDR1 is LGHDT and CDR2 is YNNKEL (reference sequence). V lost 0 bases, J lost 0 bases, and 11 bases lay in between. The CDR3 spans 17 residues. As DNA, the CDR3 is TGTGCCAGCAGCCAAGATCCCAATGCTGCAACTAATGAAAAACTGTTTTTT. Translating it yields CASSQDPNAATNEKLFF.

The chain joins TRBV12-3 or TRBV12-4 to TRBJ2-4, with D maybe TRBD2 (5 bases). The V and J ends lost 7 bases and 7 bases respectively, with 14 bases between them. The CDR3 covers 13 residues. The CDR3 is CASTLTSSNIQYF. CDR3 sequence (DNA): TGTGCCAGCACCCTAACTAGTTCGAACATTCAGTACTTC.

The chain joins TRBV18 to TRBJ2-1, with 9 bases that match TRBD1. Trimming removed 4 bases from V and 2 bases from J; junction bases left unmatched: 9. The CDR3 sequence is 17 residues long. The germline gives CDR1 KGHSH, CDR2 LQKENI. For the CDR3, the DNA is TGTGCCAGCTCACTCCTTCTTGGGACAGGGACCTACAATGAGCAGTTCTTC. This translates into CASSLLLGTGTYNEQFF.

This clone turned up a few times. The CDR3 region has the DNA TGTGCCAGTAGTGCTGACAGGGGAGGAGGCCAGCCCCAGCATTTT. This translates into CASSADRGGGQPQHF. This sequence joins TRBV19 and TRBJ1-5, with 8 bases aligning to TRBD1. The CDR3 has 15 residues. V shed 5 bases, J shed 7 bases, and the junction held 10 bases outside the gene matches. Per germline, CDR1 LNHDA and CDR2 SQIVND (reference sequence).

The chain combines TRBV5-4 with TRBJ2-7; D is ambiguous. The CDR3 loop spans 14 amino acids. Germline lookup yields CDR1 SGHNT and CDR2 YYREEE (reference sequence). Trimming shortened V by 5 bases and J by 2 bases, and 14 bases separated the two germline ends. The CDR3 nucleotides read TGTGCCAGCAGTTCTCTAGTAGACCCCTACGAGCAGTACTTC. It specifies CASSSLVDPYEQYF.

Written as DNA, the CDR3 is TGTGCCAGTTCGAGGGGGATTGGTCAGCCCCAGCATTTT. It translates to CASSRGIGQPQHF. V is TRBV27 and J is TRBJ1-5; tentative D call: TRBD1 (6 bases). V was clipped by 9 bases and J by 6 bases, with 15 bases between them. The CDR3 extends over 13 amino acids. Germline-derived CDR1 and CDR2 are MNHEY and SMNVEV (reference sequence).

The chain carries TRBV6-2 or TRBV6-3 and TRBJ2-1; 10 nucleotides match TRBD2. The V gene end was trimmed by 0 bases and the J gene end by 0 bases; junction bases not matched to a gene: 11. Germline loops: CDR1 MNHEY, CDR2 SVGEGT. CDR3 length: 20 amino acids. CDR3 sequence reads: CASSYSVSGRTDSSYNEQFF. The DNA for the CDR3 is TGTGCCAGCAGTTACTCTGTTAGCGGGAGGACCGACAGCTCCTACAATGAGCAGTTCTTC.

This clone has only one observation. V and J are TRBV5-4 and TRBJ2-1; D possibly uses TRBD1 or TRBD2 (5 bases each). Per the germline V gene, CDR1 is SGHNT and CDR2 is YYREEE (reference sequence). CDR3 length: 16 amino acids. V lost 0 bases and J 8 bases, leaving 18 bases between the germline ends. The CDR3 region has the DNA TGTGCCAGCAGCTTGGCCGCAGGGACCAAAATTGATGAGCAGTTCTTC. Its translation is CASSLAAGTKIDEQFF.

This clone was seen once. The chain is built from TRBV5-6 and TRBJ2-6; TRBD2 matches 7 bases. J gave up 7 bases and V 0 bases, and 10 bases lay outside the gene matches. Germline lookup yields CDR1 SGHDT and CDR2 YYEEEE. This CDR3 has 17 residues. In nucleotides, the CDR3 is TGTGCCAGCAGCTTGGTCGGGAGCGGGGTAGGAGCCAACGTCCTGACTTTC. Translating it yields CASSLVGSGVGANVLTF.

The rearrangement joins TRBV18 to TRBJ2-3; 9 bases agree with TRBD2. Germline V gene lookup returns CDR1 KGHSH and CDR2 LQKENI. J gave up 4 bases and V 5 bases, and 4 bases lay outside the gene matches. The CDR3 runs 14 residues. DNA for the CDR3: TGTGCCAGCTCAGAGACTAGCGGCCCAGATACGCAGTATTTT. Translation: CASSETSGPDTQYF.

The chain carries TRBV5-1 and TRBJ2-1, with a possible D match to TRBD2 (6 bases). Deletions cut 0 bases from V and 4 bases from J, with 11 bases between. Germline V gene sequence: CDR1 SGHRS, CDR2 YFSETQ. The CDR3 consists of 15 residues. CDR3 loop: CASSLVAGLYNEQFF. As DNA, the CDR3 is TGCGCCAGCAGCTTGGTGGCGGGGCTATACAATGAGCAGTTCTTC.

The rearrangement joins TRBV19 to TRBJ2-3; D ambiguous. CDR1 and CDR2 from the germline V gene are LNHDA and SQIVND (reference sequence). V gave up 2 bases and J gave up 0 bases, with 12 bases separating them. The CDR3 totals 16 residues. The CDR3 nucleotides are TGTGCCAGTAGTATACGGGCGGAGCCTAGCACAGATACGCAGTATTTT. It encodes CASSIRAEPSTDTQYF.

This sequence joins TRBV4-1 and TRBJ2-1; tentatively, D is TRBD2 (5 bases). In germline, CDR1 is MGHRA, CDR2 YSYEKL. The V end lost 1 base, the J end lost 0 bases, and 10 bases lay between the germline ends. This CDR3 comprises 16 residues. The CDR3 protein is CASSQVWESSYNEQFF. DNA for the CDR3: TGCGCCAGCAGCCAAGTTTGGGAGAGCTCCTACAATGAGCAGTTCTTC.

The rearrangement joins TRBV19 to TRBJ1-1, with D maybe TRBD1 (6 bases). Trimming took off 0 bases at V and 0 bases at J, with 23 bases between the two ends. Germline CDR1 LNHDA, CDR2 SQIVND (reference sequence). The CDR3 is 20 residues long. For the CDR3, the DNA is TGTGCCAGTAGTATAGATCGGGAGCCAGGGGCCTTGCTGATGAACACTGAAGCTTTCTTT. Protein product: CASSIDREPGALLMNTEAFF.

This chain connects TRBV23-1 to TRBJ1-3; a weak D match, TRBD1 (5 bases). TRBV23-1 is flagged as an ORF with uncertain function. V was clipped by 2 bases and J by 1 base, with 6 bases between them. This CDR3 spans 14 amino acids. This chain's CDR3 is CASSQQGSGNTIYF. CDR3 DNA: TGCGCCAGCAGTCAACAGGGTTCTGGAAACACCATATATTTT.

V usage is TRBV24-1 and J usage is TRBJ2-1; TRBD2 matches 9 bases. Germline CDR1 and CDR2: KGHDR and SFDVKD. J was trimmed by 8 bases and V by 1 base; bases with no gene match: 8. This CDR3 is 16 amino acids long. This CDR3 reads CATSDFAGGRFYEQFF. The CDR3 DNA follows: TGTGCCACCAGTGATTTCGCGGGAGGGCGGTTCTATGAGCAGTTCTTC.

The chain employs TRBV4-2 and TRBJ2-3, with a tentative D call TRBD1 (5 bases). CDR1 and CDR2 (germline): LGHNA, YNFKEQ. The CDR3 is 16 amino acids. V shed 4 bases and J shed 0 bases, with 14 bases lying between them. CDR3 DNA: TGTGCCAGCAGCCCTCAGGTTGGACATAGCACAGATACGCAGTATTTT. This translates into CASSPQVGHSTDTQYF.

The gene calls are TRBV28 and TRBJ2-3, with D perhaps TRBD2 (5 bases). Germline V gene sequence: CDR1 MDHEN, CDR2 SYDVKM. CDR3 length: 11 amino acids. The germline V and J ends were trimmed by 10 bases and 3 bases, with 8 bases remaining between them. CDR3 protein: CATRGTDTQYF. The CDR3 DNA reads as TGTGCCACCCGGGGAACAGATACGCAGTATTTT.

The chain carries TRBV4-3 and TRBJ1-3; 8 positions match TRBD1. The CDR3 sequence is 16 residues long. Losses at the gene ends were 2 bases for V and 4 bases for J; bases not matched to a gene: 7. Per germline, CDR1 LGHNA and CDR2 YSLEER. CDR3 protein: CASSQSGTGDGNTIYF. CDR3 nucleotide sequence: TGCGCCAGCAGCCAATCCGGGACAGGTGACGGAAACACCATATATTTT.